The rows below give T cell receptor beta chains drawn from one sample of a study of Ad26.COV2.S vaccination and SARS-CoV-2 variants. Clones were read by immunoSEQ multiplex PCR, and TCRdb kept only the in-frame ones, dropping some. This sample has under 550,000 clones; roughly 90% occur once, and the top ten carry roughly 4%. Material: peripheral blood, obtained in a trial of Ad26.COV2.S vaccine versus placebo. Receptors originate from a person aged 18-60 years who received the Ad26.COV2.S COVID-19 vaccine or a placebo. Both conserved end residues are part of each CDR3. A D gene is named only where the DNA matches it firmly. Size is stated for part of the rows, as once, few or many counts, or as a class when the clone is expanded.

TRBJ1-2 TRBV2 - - TGTGCCAGCAGTGCCGGACAGCATGGCTACACCTTC CASSAGQHGYTF
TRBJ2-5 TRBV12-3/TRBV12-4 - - TGTGCCAGTAGCCGGGACTACCAAGAGACCCAGTACTTC CASSRDYQETQYF
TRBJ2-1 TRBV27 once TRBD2 TGTGCCAGGCCGGGACTAGCGGGGGGTAGCTCCTACAATGAGCAGTTCTTC CARPGLAGGSSYNEQFF
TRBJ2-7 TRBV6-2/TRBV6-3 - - TGTGCCAGCAGTACGGGGACATTTTTCTACGAGCAGTACTTC CASSTGTFFYEQYF
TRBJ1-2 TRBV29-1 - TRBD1 TGCAGCGTTGATGAAGGGGGCACCCCGTTCTCTAACTATGGCTACACCTTC CSVDEGGTPFSNYGYTF
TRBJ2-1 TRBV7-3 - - TGTGCCAGCAGCTTCATTCCGCACAGCTCCTACAATGAGCAGTTCTTC CASSFIPHSSYNEQFF
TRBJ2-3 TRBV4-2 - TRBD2 TGTGCCAGCAGCCGAGTAGCGGGGAGCACAGATACGCAGTATTTT CASSRVAGSTDTQYF
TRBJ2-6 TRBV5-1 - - TGCGCCAGCAGCTTGTACACCCCTGGGGCCAACGTCCTGACTTTC CASSLYTPGANVLTF
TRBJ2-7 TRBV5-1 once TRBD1 TGCGCCAGCAGCTTTGCGGGACAGGGGGCAATCGAGCAGTACTTC CASSFAGQGAIEQYF
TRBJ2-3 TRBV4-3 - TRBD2 TGCGCCAGCAGCCAGGCCGGGGGGGTAGATACGCAGTATTTT CASSQAGGVDTQYF
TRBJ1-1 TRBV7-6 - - TGTGCCAGCAGCTTAGGAGCAGGGATCATGAACACTGAAGCTTTCTTT CASSLGAGIMNTEAFF
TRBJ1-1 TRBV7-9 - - TGTGCCAGCAGCTTAGACCGTGGTAGTGAAGCTTTCTTT CASSLDRGSEAFF
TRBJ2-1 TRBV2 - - TGTGCCAGCAAACCCACTTCCCTCTCCTACAATGAGCAGTTCTTC CASKPTSLSYNEQFF
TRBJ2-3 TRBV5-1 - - TGCGCCAGCAGCTTGGCCGTCAGAACAGATACGCAGTATTTT CASSLAVRTDTQYF
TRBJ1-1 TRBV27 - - TGTGCCAGCAGTTTTGCGTCGAACACTGAAGCTTTCTTT CASSFASNTEAFF
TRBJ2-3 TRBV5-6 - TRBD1 TGTGCCAGCAGCTTGGGGACAGGGGGCGGTACGCAGTATTTT CASSLGTGGGTQYF
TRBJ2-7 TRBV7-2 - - TGTGCCAGCAGCTTAATTCCCGAAGGAATGGATAACGAGCAGTACTTC CASSLIPEGMDNEQYF
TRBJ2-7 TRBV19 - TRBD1 TGTGCCAGTAGTACGGGACAGTACGAGCAGTACTTC CASSTGQYEQYF
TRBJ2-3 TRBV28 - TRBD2 TGTGCCAGCAGTTCGCCTAGCGGGGGCCAGGGGACGCAGTATTTT CASSSPSGGQGTQYF
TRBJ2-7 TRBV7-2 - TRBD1 TGTGCCAGCAGCCCCGGGACAGCGGCCAACGAGCAGTACTTC CASSPGTAANEQYF
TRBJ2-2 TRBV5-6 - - TGTGCCAGCAGCTTCGGATTTCCCGGGGAGCTGTTTTTT CASSFGFPGELFF
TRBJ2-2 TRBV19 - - TGTGCCAGTAGGGGCACCGGGGAGCTGTTTTTT CASRGTGELFF
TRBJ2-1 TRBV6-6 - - TGTGCCAGCACCCACAAGGGGGGCGGCCGGAATGAGCAGTTCTTC CASTHKGGGRNEQFF
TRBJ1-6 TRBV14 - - TGTGCCAGCAGCCAAGGCGGATACGGTTCACCCCTCCACTTT CASSQGGYGSPLHF
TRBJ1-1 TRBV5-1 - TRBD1 TGCGCCAGCAGCTTGGAAGGGGGCAGAACTGAAGCTTTCTTT CASSLEGGRTEAFF
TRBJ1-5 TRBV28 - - TGTGCCAGCAGTTTTTTGGGGAGCAATCAGCCCCAGCATTTT CASSFLGSNQPQHF
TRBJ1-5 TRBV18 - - TGTGCCAGCTCACCACTAAATCCGGGACACATCAATCAGCCCCAGCATTTT CASSPLNPGHINQPQHF
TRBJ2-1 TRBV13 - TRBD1 TGTGCCAGCAGCTGGATGACCGGGACAGGGGACAATGAGCAGTTCTTC CASSWMTGTGDNEQFF
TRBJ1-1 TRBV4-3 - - TGCGCCAGCAGCCGTTCGACAGGGAACACTGAAGCTTTCTTT CASSRSTGNTEAFF
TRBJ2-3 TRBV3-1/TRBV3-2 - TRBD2 TGTGCCAGCAGCCAAGACCAGACTAGCGCGGTAGATACGCAGTATTTT CASSQDQTSAVDTQYF
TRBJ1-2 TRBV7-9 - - TGTGCCAGCAGCTTAGAGGTCAGGGCTGTCACCTTC CASSLEVRAVTF
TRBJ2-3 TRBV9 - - TGTGCCAGCACCAGGGGAGCAAGAGGCACAGATACGCAGTATTTT CASTRGARGTDTQYF
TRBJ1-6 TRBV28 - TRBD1 TGTGCCGTAAGGACAGGGCATAATTCACCCCTCCACTTT CAVRTGHNSPLHF
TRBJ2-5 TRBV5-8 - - TGTGCCAGCAGCCTAGGACCCTGGGATACCCAGTACTTC CASSLGPWDTQYF
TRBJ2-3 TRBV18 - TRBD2 TGTGCCAGCTCACCCATAGCGGGGGGGACAGATACGCAGTATTTT CASSPIAGGTDTQYF
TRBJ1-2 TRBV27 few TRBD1 TGTGCCAGCAGTCCCGGACAGGGAGCCTATGGCTACACCTTC CASSPGQGAYGYTF
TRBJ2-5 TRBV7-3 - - TGTGCCAGCAGCAAAGGGGCAGGACAAGAGACCCAGTACTTC CASSKGAGQETQYF
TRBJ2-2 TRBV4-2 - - TGTGCCAGCAGCCAACAGGAGACAGAAAACACCGGGGAGCTGTTTTTT CASSQQETENTGELFF
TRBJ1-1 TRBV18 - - TGTGCCAGCTCACCGACAGTGGGGAACACTGAAGCTTTCTTT CASSPTVGNTEAFF
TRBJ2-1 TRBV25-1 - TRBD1 TGTGCCAGCGGGGACAGGGTGGCGGGTGAGCAGTTCTTC CASGDRVAGEQFF
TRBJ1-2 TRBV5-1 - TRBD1 TGCGCCAGCAGCTTGGGACAGGGGGCTAACTATGGCTACACCTTC CASSLGQGANYGYTF
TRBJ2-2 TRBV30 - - TGTGCCTGGGGCAACACCGGGGAGCTGTTTTTT CAWGNTGELFF
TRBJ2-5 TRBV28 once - TGTGCCAGCAGTCCCTTGGGCGGGACCCAGTACTTC CASSPLGGTQYF
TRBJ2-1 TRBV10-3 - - TGTGCCATCAGTGATAGAGGGGTCGATGAGCAGTTCTTC CAISDRGVDEQFF
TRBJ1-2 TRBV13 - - TGTGCCAGCAGCTTAGTAGCATTTGCTAACTATGGCTACACCTTC CASSLVAFANYGYTF
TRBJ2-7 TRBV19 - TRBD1 TGTGCCAGTAGTAGACAGGGCGCCTACGAGCAGTACTTC CASSRQGAYEQYF
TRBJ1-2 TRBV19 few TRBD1 TGTGCCATTTCACAGGGGGCAGACTATGGCTACACCTTC CAISQGADYGYTF
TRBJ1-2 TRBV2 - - TGTGCCAGCAGTGAATACAGGGCCTTTAACTATGGCTACACCTTC CASSEYRAFNYGYTF
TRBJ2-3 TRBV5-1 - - TGCGCCAGCAGCCCAGGGGCCACAGATACGCAGTATTTT CASSPGATDTQYF
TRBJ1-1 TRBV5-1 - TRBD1 TGCGCCAGCAGCTATAGGACAGGGGGTATGAACACTGAAGCTTTCTTT CASSYRTGGMNTEAFF